Listed below are T cell receptor beta chains from one sample, sequenced in a study of T cells in Graves' hyperthyroidism and ophthalmopathy. Each CDR3 protein gets one entry after TCRdb re-called the multiplex PCR reads with MiXCR. This sample has more than 500,000 distinct CDR3 sequences; about 15% occur once, and the top ten carry approximately 13%. Input material: blood. The receptors originated from a woman aged 40 to 50 with Graves' hyperthyroidism. The CDR3 runs from the conserved cysteine through the conserved F or W. D genes are given only for firm matches. Size values are once, few and many counts, or a class for expanded clones, and some rows have none.

clone size	V gene	D gene	J gene	CDR3 length	CDR3 protein	CDR3 DNA
.	TRBV13	TRBD2	TRBJ2-7	15	CASSSTSGGPYEQYF	TGTGCCAGCAGCTCGACTAGCGGAGGCCCCTACGAGCAGTACTTC
many	TRBV30	TRBD1	TRBJ2-5	15	CACRRQGEPQETQYF	TGTGCCTGCAGACGACAGGGCGAACCCCAAGAGACCCAGTACTTC
.	TRBV7-3	.	TRBJ2-2	16	CASSLGSQGNTGELFF	TGTGCCAGCAGCTTAGGTTCGCAGGGGAACACCGGGGAGCTGTTTTTT
many	TRBV28	.	TRBJ1-2	13	CASRDERANGYTF	TGTGCCAGCAGAGACGAACGGGCGAATGGCTACACCTTC
.	TRBV5-4	TRBD1	TRBJ1-5	14	CASSPGTEGQPQHF	TGTGCCAGCAGCCCCGGGACAGAAGGTCAGCCCCAGCATTTT
many	TRBV12-3/TRBV12-4	.	TRBJ2-2	12	CASSWGPPELFF	TGTGCCAGTTCCTGGGGTCCGCCGGAGCTGTTTTTT
.	TRBV20-1	.	TRBJ2-3	17	CSARAPGQGGATGTQYF	TGCAGTGCTAGAGCCCCGGGGCAGGGGGGTGCTACGGGTACGCAGTATTTT
many	TRBV18	.	TRBJ1-5	12	CASSPSGQAQHF	TGTGCCAGCTCACCATCGGGTCAAGCCCAGCATTTT
.	TRBV20-1	TRBD1	TRBJ1-4	15	CSASHGQGAYEKLFF	TGCAGTGCTAGCCATGGACAGGGAGCATACGAAAAACTGTTTTTT
.	TRBV19	TRBD1	TRBJ1-5	15	CASRPGGYSNQPQHF	TGTGCCAGTAGACCAGGGGGTTATAGCAATCAGCCCCAGCATTTT
.	TRBV10-3	.	TRBJ2-1	15	CAISDPGGARNEQFF	TGTGCCATCAGTGACCCGGGGGGCGCGAGGAATGAGCAGTTCTTC
many	TRBV12-3/TRBV12-4	TRBD1	TRBJ2-1	13	CASSSTGGYEQFF	TGTGCCAGCAGTTCCACAGGGGGCTATGAGCAGTTCTTC
many	TRBV9	.	TRBJ2-7	15	CASSARASHWDEQYF	TGTGCCAGCAGCGCCCGGGCTAGCCATTGGGACGAGCAGTACTTC
.	TRBV5-1	.	TRBJ1-6	14	CASSLGTWDSPLHF	TGCGCCAGCAGCCTCGGGACTTGGGATTCACCCCTCCACTTT
many	TRBV6-1	.	TRBJ2-3	12	CASRKTADTQYF	TGTGCCAGCAGGAAGACGGCGGATACGCAGTATTTT
.	TRBV27	.	TRBJ2-4	17	CASKIGGAGLAKNIQYF	TGTGCCAGCAAGATCGGGGGCGCGGGCCTAGCCAAAAACATTCAGTACTTC
many	TRBV28	.	TRBJ2-7	14	CASRFWGGLGEQYF	TGTGCCAGCAGATTTTGGGGGGGCCTTGGCGAGCAGTACTTC
few	TRBV20-1	TRBD2	TRBJ2-1	15	CSARSAGGTYNEQFF	TGCAGTGCTAGATCGGCGGGAGGCACCTACAATGAGCAGTTCTTC
many	TRBV28	.	TRBJ1-1	14	CASSYRNRNTEAFF	TGTGCCAGCAGTTACAGGAATAGGAACACTGAAGCTTTCTTT
few	TRBV13	TRBD1	TRBJ2-7	15	CASTPRQGRSYEQYF	TGTGCCAGCACCCCTCGACAGGGACGATCCTACGAGCAGTACTTC
many	TRBV30	TRBD1	TRBJ2-6	15	CAWSTGAPGANVLTF	TGTGCCTGGAGTACAGGGGCGCCAGGGGCCAACGTCCTGACTTTC
many	TRBV7-9	.	TRBJ2-7	10	CAVGTYEQYF	TGTGCTGTAGGGACCTACGAGCAGTACTTC
.	TRBV28	.	TRBJ2-7	12	CASSLGRIEQYF	TGTGCCAGCAGTTTAGGTAGGATCGAGCAGTACTTC
.	TRBV7-9	.	TRBJ1-5	15	CASSLGDRINQPQHF	TGTGCCAGCAGCTTAGGTGACAGAATCAATCAGCCCCAGCATTTT
few	TRBV6-1	TRBD2	TRBJ2-7	13	CASRGLDGYEQYF	TGTGCCAGCAGGGGACTAGACGGCTACGAGCAGTACTTC
.	TRBV7-2	.	TRBJ1-6	15	CASSLGTAVNSPLHF	TGTGCCAGCAGCTTAGGGACAGCCGTTAATTCACCCCTCCACTTT
many	TRBV5-1	TRBD1	TRBJ1-2	14	CASSSRQGSYGYTF	TGCGCCAGCAGCTCCCGACAGGGATCCTATGGCTACACCTTC
.	TRBV6-1	TRBD1	TRBJ1-2	14	CASTRQGSNYGYTF	TGTGCCAGCACCAGACAGGGGTCTAACTATGGCTACACCTTC
many	TRBV2	.	TRBJ2-3	18	CASRDNRGLTTSTDTQYF	TGTGCCAGCAGGGATAACAGGGGACTTACTACTAGCACAGATACGCAGTATTTT
many	TRBV20-1	TRBD2	TRBJ2-1	15	CSAPRSGLADNEQFF	TGCAGTGCGCCACGCTCGGGACTAGCGGACAATGAGCAGTTCTTC
many	TRBV20-1	TRBD2	TRBJ2-3	15	CSARDRSGSTGTQYF	TGCAGTGCTAGAGATCGGAGCGGGAGTACGGGTACGCAGTATTTT
many	TRBV11-3	.	TRBJ2-7	11	CASSSEYEQYF	TGTGCCAGCAGTTCAGAGTACGAGCAGTACTTC
few	TRBV5-6	.	TRBJ2-2	16	CASSLDFMGNTGELFF	TGTGCCAGCAGCTTGGACTTCATGGGGAACACCGGGGAGCTGTTTTTT
many	TRBV7-8	TRBD2	TRBJ2-1	15	CASSFAREPYNEQFF	TGTGCCAGCAGCTTCGCGCGGGAGCCCTACAATGAGCAGTTCTTC
many	TRBV2	TRBD2	TRBJ2-1	13	CAGGLAGLYEQFF	TGTGCCGGGGGACTAGCGGGTCTTTATGAGCAGTTCTTC
many	TRBV6-5	.	TRBJ2-3	14	CASSYGGRTDTQYF	TGTGCCAGCAGTTACGGGGGGAGGACAGATACGCAGTATTTT
.	TRBV20-1	TRBD2	TRBJ2-1	16	CSAGGGNFNSYNEQFF	TGCAGTGCGGGGGGGGGTAACTTCAACTCCTACAATGAGCAGTTCTTC
many	TRBV28	TRBD1	TRBJ1-5	13	CASSGDRVQPQHF	TGTGCCAGCAGCGGGGACAGGGTGCAGCCCCAGCATTTT
many	TRBV28	TRBD1	TRBJ2-7	15	CASSPGQVSSYEQYF	TGTGCCAGCAGTCCTGGACAGGTTTCCTCCTACGAGCAGTACTTC
few	TRBV10-3	TRBD1	TRBJ1-2	15	CAISPRTGGNYGYTF	TGTGCCATCAGCCCCAGGACAGGGGGAAACTATGGCTACACCTTC
many	TRBV12-3/TRBV12-4	TRBD1	TRBJ1-6	15	CASSLKQGGNSPLHF	TGTGCCAGCAGTTTGAAACAGGGGGGTAATTCACCCCTCCACTTT
.	TRBV27	.	TRBJ2-7	11	CASIGGGEQYF	TGTGCCAGCATTGGAGGGGGCGAGCAGTACTTC
few	TRBV2	.	TRBJ1-3	15	CASSYNPTGGNTIYF	TGTGCCAGCAGTTACAACCCTACAGGCGGAAACACCATATATTTT
.	TRBV6-1	TRBD2	TRBJ2-7	18	CASSQRGLAGRSSYEQYF	TGTGCCAGCAGTCAACGAGGTCTAGCGGGAAGGAGCTCCTACGAGCAGTACTTC
many	TRBV20-1	.	TRBJ2-3	15	CSARKVAGNTDTQYF	TGCAGTGCTAGAAAGGTTGCGGGAAACACAGATACGCAGTATTTT
many	TRBV20-1	.	TRBJ2-3	15	CSAKAGLQPTDTQYF	TGCAGTGCTAAAGCAGGACTTCAACCCACAGATACGCAGTATTTT
many	TRBV7-9	.	TRBJ2-2	16	CASSLVRPANTGELFF	TGTGCCAGCAGCTTAGTGCGGCCAGCGAACACCGGGGAGCTGTTTTTT
.	TRBV6-2/TRBV6-3	TRBD1	TRBJ2-2	14	CASRTGDGTGELVF	TGTGCCAGTCGGACAGGGGATGGGACCGGGGAGCTGGTTTTT
many	TRBV28	.	TRBJ2-7	14	CASSLTGPNYEQYF	TGTGCCAGCAGTTTAACGGGTCCCAATTACGAGCAGTACTTC
many	TRBV3-1	.	TRBJ2-5	17	CASSHPQGGVAQETQYF	TGTGCCAGCAGCCATCCCCAAGGGGGAGTGGCCCAAGAGACCCAGTACTTC
.	TRBV4-1	.	TRBJ1-5	15	CASSQDWGGNQPQHF	TGCGCCAGCAGCCAAGATTGGGGAGGCAATCAGCCCCAGCATTTT
many	TRBV18	TRBD1	TRBJ1-1	14	CASSQARGTGEAFF	TGTGCCAGCTCGCAAGCCAGGGGGACTGGTGAAGCTTTCTTT
many	TRBV5-1	.	TRBJ1-4	15	CASSWKRSGSEKLFF	TGCGCCAGCAGCTGGAAACGATCCGGCAGCGAAAAACTGTTTTTT
.	TRBV6-1	.	TRBJ1-5	13	CASSEALTGSQHF	TGTGCCAGCAGTGAAGCTCTCACCGGGTCCCAGCATTTT
.	TRBV9	TRBD1	TRBJ2-2	14	CASSDGTGAGELFF	TGTGCCAGCAGCGATGGGACAGGGGCCGGGGAGCTGTTTTTT
few	TRBV3-1	TRBD1	TRBJ1-5	14	CASSQSQGDQPQHF	TGTGCCAGCAGCCAATCCCAGGGGGACCAGCCCCAGCATTTT
.	TRBV2	TRBD1	TRBJ1-1	18	CASSEVLWSGGRNTEAFF	TGTGCCAGCAGTGAAGTGCTTTGGTCAGGGGGCAGGAACACTGAAGCTTTCTTC
many	TRBV3-1	.	TRBJ2-7	14	CASSPRSVSYEQYF	TGTGCCAGCAGCCCGCGAAGTGTGTCGTACGAGCAGTACTTC